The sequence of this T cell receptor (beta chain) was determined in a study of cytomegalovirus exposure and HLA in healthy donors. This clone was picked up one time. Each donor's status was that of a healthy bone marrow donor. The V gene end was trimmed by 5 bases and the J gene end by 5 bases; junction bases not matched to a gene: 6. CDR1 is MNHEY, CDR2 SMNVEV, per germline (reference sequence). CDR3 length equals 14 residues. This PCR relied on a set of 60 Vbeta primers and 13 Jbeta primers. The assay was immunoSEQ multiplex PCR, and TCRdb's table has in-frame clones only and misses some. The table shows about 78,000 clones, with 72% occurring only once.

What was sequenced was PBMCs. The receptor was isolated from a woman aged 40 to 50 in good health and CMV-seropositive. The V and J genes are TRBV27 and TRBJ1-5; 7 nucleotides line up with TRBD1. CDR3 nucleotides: TGTGCCAGCAGTCCCTACAGGGGCTATCAGCCCCAGCATTTT. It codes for CASSPYRGYQPQHF.